This TCR beta chain derives from a study of T-cell memory formation after mild COVID-19 (dated by TCRdb to the early 2020s). For the study in its entirety: TCR sequence clusters from the two donors were largely donor specific. Longitudinal TCRalpha and TCRbeta repertoire sequencing tracked T-cell clones expanding and contracting after mild COVID-19 in two donors. Two young, previously healthy adult volunteers made up the cohort, one male and one female.

In its sample, this clonotype was seen a few times. It has no known antigen specificity. The record has no base qualities; no much larger clone is one base away. Instrument on record: Illumina NovaSeq 6000. TCRalpha and TCRbeta cDNA libraries were built by 5'RACE with constant-segment primers, adding sample barcodes and unique molecular identifiers. Trizol reagent was used to extract RNA from every sample. The libraries were amplified in two PCR steps, and the second step added a second sample barcode and Illumina TruSeq adapters. Libraries were sequenced on an Illumina NovaSeq with 2 x 150 bp paired-end reads. The study's processing was this. With migec v1.2.7, reads were demultiplexed and then collapsed into UMI-guided consensus sequences. Using mixcr v2.1.11, UMI consensuses were aligned to TRA and TRB V and J templates and then assembled into clonotypes. Expanded or contracted clonotypes were those called significant by both edgeR and NoisET, with noise models trained on biological replicates. For edgeR calls, the cutoffs were a false discovery rate-adjusted p below 0.01 and a log2 fold-change threshold of 1. As an exploratory analysis of dynamics, PCA with hierarchical clustering was applied to max-normalized trajectories of the 1000 most abundant clonotypes. The CD4 or CD8 phenotype of responding clones was assigned using the separately sequenced CD4+ and CD8+ repertoires. In-frame beta chains were kept once TCRdb had trimmed the public reads at Q25 with fastp and called clones with MiXCR. Entries that share a CDR3 protein sequence are merged under the most common genes and DNA. TCRdb's processing, not the study's, gives the V and J calls here. This sample holds approximately 450,000 distinct CDR3 sequences; 15% to 20% were observed only once. Jointly, the top ten make up roughly an eighth of the sample.

Ficoll-Paque density gradient centrifugation was the method used to isolate PBMCs. The investigation overall reported the following: Some responding clones were detected in pre-infection memory, which suggested that pre-existing cross-reactive memory T cells had joined the SARS-CoV-2 response. Only two mild cases were covered by the study, and larger cohorts that include severe cases with pre-infection samples were considered necessary. Clones that contracted from day 15 to 85 showed balanced CD4/CD8 phenotypes, whereas a second wave of clones that expanded from day 15 to 37 leaned towards CD4+. SARS-CoV-2 specificity of the second-wave clones peaking on day 37 was not confirmed. Contracting CD4+ clones turned up mainly in the CM and EM memory subsets, whereas EMRA was where CD8+ clones were enriched.

Sequenced input: PBMCs or a T cell subset sorted from them (not recorded which). The TCR originated in an adult woman who had mild COVID-19 (a few samples of this study predate the infection). The sample titles of this study are shuffled in the database, so cell type and time point are left out; the donor was told from shared clones.

CDR3 loop: CATSRVKGETQYF. The DNA sequence is as follows: TGTGCCACCAGCAGAGTGAAAGGAGAGACCCAGTACTTC. The rearrangement combines TRBV15 with TRBJ2-5, with no D gene named confidently. V loses 1 base, J loses 4 bases, and the germline ends lie 7 bases apart. Sequences LNHNV (CDR1) and YYDKDF (CDR2) are obtained from the germline V gene (reference sequence). Counted from cysteine to phenylalanine, this CDR3 has 13 amino acids. The only DNA kept is the CDR3, 39 bases in frame from the first base.